The sequence of this T cell receptor (beta chain) was determined in a study of CD8+ T cells in alopecia areata. Looked up from germline, CDR1 is MNHEY and CDR2 is SMNVEV (reference sequence). The CDR3 consists of 15 residues. V lost 6 bases and J lost 4; bases outside the gene matches: 6. Isolated RNA was reverse transcribed into cDNA used as the sequencing template. Generated by immunoSEQ multiplex PCR, the TCRdb table keeps only in-frame clones and is missing some. The data hold a few hundred thousand clones, with approximately 67% observed a single time. Treatment defined: oral pan-JAK inhibitor, 5-10 mg twice daily. Peripheral blood and lesional scalp punch biopsies came from alopecia areata patients. With regard to this clone: Its antigen is unidentified.

Overall study findings and caveats: Significant decreases in scalp clonality and expanded CD8+ clones followed tofacitinib treatment.

This sequence originates from a human donor with alopecia areata. Here the sequenced sample was CD4+ T cells sorted from blood, taken at week 44, from a patient treated with tofacitinib. V usage is TRBV27 and J usage is TRBJ2-1; 10 bases are a match to TRBD1. The CDR3 reads CASSPDRGPYNEQFF. The CDR3 bases are TGTGCCAGCAGCCCCGACAGGGGGCCGTACAATGAGCAGTTCTTC.